Listed below are T cell receptor beta chains from one sample, sequenced in a study of control samples from healthy donors and cancer patients. Measured with immunoSEQ multiplex PCR; TCRdb has only the in-frame clones, and not every one. The data hold 75,000 to 100,000 clones, with around nine tenths observed a single time. Material for sequencing was blood. Receptor source: a human donor in good health. The donor label of this sample is uncertain. CDR3s include the opening cysteine and the closing phenylalanine or tryptophan. Each record gives: CDR3 DNA, CDR3 protein, clone size, D gene, J gene, V gene. D genes are given only for firm matches. Not every row has a clone size; where given, it reads once, few, many or a size class.

TGTGCCACCAGCACTCGAGGTGGCCTGGGGGCTTACAATGAGCAGTTCTTC	CATSTRGGLGAYNEQFF	once	-	TRBJ2-1	TRBV15
TGTGCCAGCAGCGGAGGGGCGGCCAAAAACATTCAGTACTTC	CASSGGAAKNIQYF	once	-	TRBJ2-4	TRBV5-5
TGTGCCAGCAGCTTAGACCCTTCGCGGGGGGACTACAATGAGCAGTTCTTC	CASSLDPSRGDYNEQFF	-	TRBD2	TRBJ2-1	TRBV13
TGTGCCAGCAACGGACAGGGTACGACAGATACGCAGTATTTT	CASNGQGTTDTQYF	-	TRBD1	TRBJ2-3	TRBV5-5
TGTGCCAGCAGCTCCCCACACAGGGGCTCAGATACGCAGTATTTT	CASSSPHRGSDTQYF	-	TRBD1	TRBJ2-3	TRBV5-4
TGTGCCAGCAGCCTGACAGGGGGAGACCCCAATAATTCACCCCTCCACTTT	CASSLTGGDPNNSPLHF	-	TRBD1	TRBJ1-6	TRBV7-9
TGTGCCAGCAGCCCGGACAGGGGGAACACTGAAGCTTTCTTT	CASSPDRGNTEAFF	-	TRBD1	TRBJ1-1	TRBV3-1/TRBV3-2
TGTGCCAGCAGCTTAGTGACTAGCGGGGGCCAAGAGACCCAGTACTTC	CASSLVTSGGQETQYF	-	TRBD2	TRBJ2-5	TRBV7-8
TGTGCCAGCAGCCGGTCCCTCAATCAGCCCCAGCATTTT	CASSRSLNQPQHF	-	-	TRBJ1-5	TRBV14
TGTGCCAGCAGCGCCGAGGGGTTTTCAGGGGGAAACACCATATATTTT	CASSAEGFSGGNTIYF	once	-	TRBJ1-3	TRBV9
TGTGCCAGCAGTTACAGGGATAACTATGGCTACACCTTC	CASSYRDNYGYTF	-	-	TRBJ1-2	TRBV12-3/TRBV12-4
TGTGCCAGCAGCCCCCGGGACAGGGATGAGGGGTACTATGGCTACACCTTC	CASSPRDRDEGYYGYTF	-	TRBD1	TRBJ1-2	TRBV3-1/TRBV3-2
TGTGCCTGGAGTGTAGGGAGGTCAAGCACTGAAGCTTTCTTT	CAWSVGRSSTEAFF	-	-	TRBJ1-1	TRBV30
TGTGCCAGCAGTTCTCGGGACAGCTCCTACAATGAGCAGTTCTTC	CASSSRDSSYNEQFF	-	TRBD1	TRBJ2-1	TRBV7-3
TGTGCCAGCAGTACACGGGACAGGGACTATGGCTACACCTTC	CASSTRDRDYGYTF	-	TRBD1	TRBJ1-2	TRBV25-1
TGTGCCAGCTCACCTGACAGGGTGGGTCAGCCCCAGCATTTT	CASSPDRVGQPQHF	-	TRBD1	TRBJ1-5	TRBV18
TGTGCCAGTAGTATCACCGGGACTAGCGGATACAATGAGCAGTTCTTC	CASSITGTSGYNEQFF	-	TRBD2	TRBJ2-1	TRBV19
TGCGCCAGCAGCCAAGGGCCCGAAGCCCTCTATCTCTATGGCTACACCTTC	CASSQGPEALYLYGYTF	-	-	TRBJ1-2	TRBV4-3
TGTGCCATCAGTGAGGCGCGTTCAGGACAGCGAGATGGCTACACCTTC	CAISEARSGQRDGYTF	-	-	TRBJ1-2	TRBV10-3
TGTGCCAGCAGTTACGGGGGCACTGAAGCTTTCTTT	CASSYGGTEAFF	once	-	TRBJ1-1	TRBV6-6
TGTGCCACCAGCAGGGACAGGGGCTACGAGCAGTACTTC	CATSRDRGYEQYF	-	TRBD1	TRBJ2-7	TRBV15
TGTGCCAGCCGGGACGGCCAAAATGAAAAACTGTTTTTT	CASRDGQNEKLFF	-	-	TRBJ1-4	TRBV19
TGTGCCAGCAGTCTAGCGGACCAAGAGACCCAGTACTTC	CASSLADQETQYF	-	TRBD2	TRBJ2-5	TRBV12-3/TRBV12-4
TGCAGCGTTGGAATAGGGACCAGGGAGCAGTACTTC	CSVGIGTREQYF	once	-	TRBJ2-7	TRBV29-1
TGTGCCAGCAGTGGACAGGGGGCTATCTATAATTCACCCCTCCACTTT	CASSGQGAIYNSPLHF	-	TRBD1	TRBJ1-6	TRBV6-1
TGCGCCAGCAGCCTACCGGAAGTCAGGAGCTCTGGAAACACCATATATTTT	CASSLPEVRSSGNTIYF	-	-	TRBJ1-3	TRBV5-1
TGTGCCTGGAGCAGGACTGAAGCTTTCTTT	CAWSRTEAFF	once	-	TRBJ1-1	TRBV30
TGTGCCAGCAGTGACACGGGAATGAGCTACACCTTC	CASSDTGMSYTF	-	-	TRBJ1-2	TRBV6-4
TGTGCCAGCAGTGAGGAACGGGGGAACTATGGCTACACCTTC	CASSEERGNYGYTF	-	-	TRBJ1-2	TRBV2